The 20 T cell receptor beta chains below all came from one sample that was sequenced in a study of radiotherapy plus CTLA-4 blockade in lung cancer (dated by TCRdb to the late 2010s). Library method: the immunoSEQ multiplex PCR assay. TCRdb stores this immuneACCESS table with in-frame sequences only. Part of the clones is absent; in the studies checked, under half of the shortfall reflects unresolved V genes, and no reason is known for the rest. The sample table holds some 46,000 clones, of which over 60% were seen once. The ten largest account for over 2% of the sample. This sample comprised peripheral blood, obtained from a patient treated with radiotherapy plus ipilimumab. The receptors here all came from a human donor with non-small cell lung cancer whose response to radiotherapy plus ipilimumab could not be evaluated.

The rearrangement uses TRBV28 and TRBJ2-1, with D perhaps TRBD1 (6 bases). V lost 4 bases, J lost 6 bases, and 16 bases lay in between. This CDR3 is built from 15 residues. Per germline, CDR1 MDHEN and CDR2 SYDVKM. The CDR3 DNA sequence: TGTGCCAGCAGTTCCCCAGGGGTTGCGCCCAATGAGCAGTTCTTC. Translation gives CASSSPGVAPNEQFF.

CDR3 protein: CASSEERRSGYTF. The CDR3 DNA reads as TGTGCCAGCAGTGAAGAGAGGCGTTCTGGCTACACCTTC. This sequence joins TRBV6-1 and TRBJ1-2, with D hard to call. The CDR3 runs to 13 residues. V lost 1 base to trimming and J lost 7 bases, with 10 bases between them. The V gene's germline CDR1 is MNHNS and CDR2 SASEGT.

This rearrangement joins TRBV27 to TRBJ1-2, with D unclear. The CDR3 is 11 residues long. The V and J ends lost 2 bases and 8 bases respectively, with 6 bases between them. CDR1 and CDR2 (germline): MNHEY, SMNVEV (reference sequence). The CDR3 nucleotides read TGTGCCAGCAGTTTAGTCGGGGGCTACACCTTC. This gives the protein CASSLVGGYTF.

Only a few counts were recorded for this clone. The rearrangement uses TRBV6-5 and TRBJ1-1; D call uncertain. Germline CDR1 reads MNHEY; CDR2 reads SVGAGI. V was trimmed by 8 bases and J by 5 bases, leaving 18 bases between them. The CDR3 runs to 14 residues. The DNA for the CDR3 is TGTGCCAGCTTCCCTCCCGGGAGGCAAACTGAAGCTTTCTTT. Residues: CASFPPGRQTEAFF.

The chain combines TRBV7-9 with TRBJ1-3, with 11 bases matching TRBD1. Unmatched junction bases numbered 6, after V lost 3 bases and J lost 5 bases. Germline CDR1 SEHNR, CDR2 FQNEAQ (reference sequence). CDR3 length: 16 residues. The CDR3 spells CASSFSGTGGRNTIYF. The CDR3, as DNA: TGTGCCAGCAGCTTTTCCGGGACAGGGGGGAGAAACACCATATATTTT.

The sample holds a few counts of this clone. This chain connects TRBV7-2 to TRBJ1-3; D perhaps matches TRBD1 (5 bases). The CDR3 has 16 residues. Per germline, CDR1 SGHTA and CDR2 FQGNSA. Trimming pared 5 bases from V and 1 base from J, leaving 15 bases between. The CDR3, as DNA: TGTGCCAGCAGCATCAGGGTCGGTGGGTCTGGAAACACCATATATTTT. The encoded protein is CASSIRVGGSGNTIYF. Filled out from reference TRBV7-2 and TRBJ1-3, the complete variable domain reads GAGVSQSPSNKVTEKGKDVELRCDPISGHTALYWYRQSLGQGLEFLIYFQGNSAPDKSGLPSDRFSAERTGGSVSTLTIQRTQQEDSAVYLCASSIRVGGSGNTIYFGEGSWLTVV.

The chain is built from TRBV5-1 and TRBJ2-5, with D possibly being TRBD1 (6 bases). This CDR3 contains 14 residues. With 0 bases removed from V and 4 bases from J, the gap between germline ends came to 10 bases. Germline CDR1 reads SGHRS; CDR2 reads YFSETQ. The DNA of the CDR3 is TGCGCCAGCAGCTTGGGGACAGAGGGAGAGACCCAGTACTTC. Protein: CASSLGTEGETQYF.

The V call is TRBV4-3, the J call TRBJ2-3; 9 nucleotides align to TRBD2. V shed 2 bases and J 2 bases; nucleotides not matched to a gene: 5. The germline V gene encodes CDR1 LGHNA and CDR2 YSLEER. This CDR3 spans 16 amino acids. The CDR3 is CASSQTGGRATDTQYF. In nucleotides, the CDR3 is TGCGCCAGCAGCCAAACGGGCGGGAGGGCCACAGATACGCAGTATTTT.

V is TRBV19 and J is TRBJ2-5; tentative D call: TRBD1 (6 bases). The CDR3 consists of 14 residues. Germline assignment: CDR1 LNHDA and CDR2 SQIVND (reference sequence). V lost 6 bases and J 5 bases, leaving 16 bases between the germline ends. Here the CDR3 reads CASRETGGGETQYF. The CDR3 bases are TGTGCCAGTAGGGAGACAGGAGGTGGGGAGACCCAGTACTTC.

This clone showed up just once. The chain carries TRBV5-1 and TRBJ2-3; TRBD2 matches 8 bases. This CDR3 spans 15 amino acids. From germline, CDR1 is SGHRS and CDR2 YFSETQ. V shed 1 base, J shed 6 bases, and the junction held 7 bases outside the gene matches. CDR3 coding DNA: TGCGCCAGCAGCTTGCGGGGGGGCCCATCGGATACGCAGTATTTT. This codes for CASSLRGGPSDTQYF.

V gene TRBV7-9 combines with J gene TRBJ2-7, with D possibly matching TRBD2 (6 bases). V lost 5 bases and J lost 5, with 16 bases in between. Germline V gene data show CDR1 as SEHNR and CDR2 as FQNEAQ (reference sequence). The CDR3 has 14 amino acids. The CDR3 reads CASSVTAGKDEQYF. The CDR3 coding sequence is TGTGCCAGCAGCGTAACTGCGGGGAAGGACGAGCAGTACTTC.

The V and J genes are TRBV25-1 and TRBJ2-5, with TRBD2 identical over 8 bases. The J call is doubtful: the DNA matches TRBJ2-7 better. Germline lookup yields CDR1 MGHDK and CDR2 SYGVNS. The CDR3 loop spans 15 amino acids. In DNA form, the CDR3 reads TGTGCCAGCAGCCTCGGGGGGGACCCCAGTAACGAGCAGTACTTC. Residues: CASSLGGDPSNEQYF.

V is TRBV27 and J is TRBJ1-3, with D maybe TRBD1 (6 bases). V lost 8 bases and J 0 bases, leaving 14 bases between the germline ends. The CDR3 totals 15 residues. CDR1 MNHEY and CDR2 SMNVEV come from the germline V gene (reference sequence). The DNA for the CDR3 is TGTGCCAGCTCCCGAGGGGGAAGCTCTGGAAACACCATATATTTT. Amino acids: CASSRGGSSGNTIYF.

Only a few counts were recorded for this clone. The chain is built from TRBV5-6 and TRBJ2-1, with no clear D. The V gene's germline CDR1 is SGHDT and CDR2 YYEEEE. Trimming took 1 base from V and 9 from J, leaving 5 bases between them. The CDR3 has 11 residues. CDR3 sequence: CASSLSVEQFF. The CDR3 region has the DNA TGTGCCAGCAGCTTGTCCGTTGAGCAGTTCTTC.

The rearrangement joins TRBV12-1 to TRBJ2-7; TRBD1 was called by the table and not checked on the DNA. TRBV12-1 is a pseudogene locus. CDR3 size: 17 residues. For the CDR3, the DNA is TGTGCCAGCAGCTTATGCCCCGGGACAGGGGTCCCCTACGAGCAGTACTTC. Protein product: CASSLCPGTGVPYEQYF.

The J gene is TRBJ2-3, the V gene TRBV6-5; 8 positions agree with TRBD2. CDR3 length equals 14 residues. Per the germline V gene, CDR1 is MNHEY and CDR2 is SVGAGI. With 9 bases clipped from V and 5 bases from J, the junction kept 10 bases outside the gene matches. The CDR3 reads CASGPGGAIDTQYF. CDR3 in DNA: TGTGCCAGTGGACCCGGGGGGGCGATAGATACGCAGTATTTT.

This clone was counted between two and nine times. The chain uses TRBV5-8 and TRBJ1-3, with 9 bases aligning to TRBD1. The CDR3 is made up of 16 amino acids. V was pared by 4 bases and J by 1 base, with 6 bases of the junction left unmatched. Germline CDR1 is SGHTS and CDR2 is YDEGEE. The CDR3 coding sequence is TGTGCCAGCAGCAGCACCGGGACAGGGTCTGGAAACACCATATATTTT. Protein sequence: CASSSTGTGSGNTIYF.

Here the CDR3 reads CASSQDEWRGQETQYF. The CDR3, as DNA: TGCGCCAGCAGCCAAGATGAGTGGCGGGGACAAGAGACCCAGTACTTC. V and J are TRBV4-3 and TRBJ2-5; TRBD2 might be the D (6 bases). Germline loops: CDR1 LGHNA, CDR2 YSLEER. This CDR3 is built from 16 residues. V gave up 0 bases and J gave up 2 bases, with 13 bases separating them.

V gene TRBV5-1 combines with J gene TRBJ1-4; D possibly corresponds to TRBD1 (5 bases). The CDR3 is 15 residues long. Per the germline V gene, CDR1 is SGHRS and CDR2 is YFSETQ. The V gene lost 4 bases and the J gene lost 4 bases, with 14 bases spanning the gap. For the CDR3, the DNA is TGCGCCAGCAGCCCGGACACCCTGGGTAATGAAAAACTGTTTTTT. Protein sequence: CASSPDTLGNEKLFF.

The chain couples TRBV9 to TRBJ2-3; D is perhaps TRBD2 (5 bases). V shed 1 base and J shed 5 bases, with 11 bases lying between them. Germline-derived CDR1 and CDR2 are SGDLS and YYNGEE. There are 14 residues in the CDR3. CDR3 protein: CASSVRGYLDTQYF. CDR3 nucleotide sequence: TGTGCCAGCAGCGTAAGAGGGTACCTAGATACGCAGTATTTT.